Included here is one T cell receptor (beta chain) sequence, with context. Its recognized antigen is unknown. Nothing much larger sits one base from this clone, and base qualities are not available. The data originate from a study of T cell changes during pregnancy in multiple sclerosis (dated by TCRdb to between 2017 and 2020). In the study overall: The study looked at changes in the T cell repertoire across pregnancy in women with multiple sclerosis.

The method was the immunoSEQ multiplex PCR assay. TCRdb took over this immuneACCESS table, retaining in-frame rearrangements with V and J assigned. Such tables are incomplete; in checked studies, under half of the missing clones stem from an unresolved V gene, and the remainder is unexplained. The sample yields 55,000 to 85,000 clones; roughly nine tenths were counted once. 1.5% of the sample lies in the top ten. Trimming removed 6 bases from V and 3 bases from J; the gene matches leave 9 bases unexplained. CDR1 and CDR2, looked up from the germline V gene, are SQVTM and ANQGSEA. Spanning cysteine to phenylalanine, the CDR3 consists of 15 amino acids. CDR3 DNA is the only sequence kept; it has 45 bases, read in frame from the first base.

The sequence links TRBV29-1 to TRBJ2-2, with 8 junctional bases fitting TRBD1. The sample in question was peripheral blood, obtained in the third trimester of pregnancy. This TCR came from a female donor with multiple sclerosis, enrolled in a pregnancy study. The CDR3 region has the sequence CSVKPDREHTGELFF. The DNA reads as follows: TGCAGCGTGAAGCCGGACAGGGAGCACACCGGGGAGCTGTTTTTT.